The clone carrying this T cell receptor (beta chain) was recorded at least ten times. Its specificity is unknown. This sample was included in a study of T cell repertoires in cytomegalovirus infection. Study-level information: It was recently identified HLA-C-restricted and well-studied HLA-B-restricted CMV epitopes that the study used. Carrying CMV and the relevant HLA type showed in public TCR beta signatures.

TCRdb analysed the reads with MiXCR anew, one entry per CDR3 protein. The table records 830,000 or so distinct CDR3 sequences, around a third of them present only once. Broader study findings: The ex vivo response was dominated by HLA-C-restricted CMV-specific TCR beta clonotypes. Summed frequency of public TCR beta families distinguished CMV carriers with the relevant HLA.

The material was cultured CD8+ T cells from PBMCs, obtained from culture after CMV antigen stimulation. The sequence was collected from a human donor in good health (CMV status not recorded). Some clones in this sample may be carry-over from other donors' samples.

CDR3 nucleotide sequence: TGTGCCAGCAGCACTACGCTGGACAGGGAGAGGCAGCCCCAGCATTTT. This sequence encodes CASSTTLDRERQPQHF. V gene TRBV7-8 combines with J gene TRBJ1-5; 8 positions match TRBD1. Germline CDR1 reads SGHVS; CDR2 reads FQNEAQ. Unmatched junction bases numbered 13, after V lost 5 bases and J lost 7 bases. The CDR3 consists of 16 residues.